The 32 T cell receptor beta chains given below trace back to one sample, sequenced in a study of T cells in Graves' hyperthyroidism and ophthalmopathy. Amplified TCR beta CDR3 regions derived from RNA transcripts. During a first-round RT-PCR of the TCR CDR3, the HTBI primer set was used. One entry per CDR3 protein results from TCRdb running MiXCR on the multiplex PCR reads. The data show a few hundred thousand distinct CDR3 sequences, more than 45% seen once. Sequenced input: peripheral blood or thyroid tissue (not recorded which). These receptors all come from a young woman with Graves' hyperthyroidism.

This clonotype was seen a single time. At one boundary the junction diverges from the germline segment, which might be a read error. V gene TRBV2 combines with J gene TRBJ2-6, with 7 bases lining up with TRBD1. Germline V gene lookup returns CDR1 SNHLY and CDR2 FYNNEI. CDR3 length: 11 amino acids. The CDR3 bases are TGTGCCAGCCGGAACAGGGGCACTGAAGCTTTC. This gives the protein CASRNRGTEAF.

Many counts were recorded for this clonotype. This chain links TRBV7-9 with TRBJ1-1, with D perhaps matching TRBD1 (6 bases). V lost 5 bases to trimming and J lost 1 base, with 14 bases between them. CDR1 and CDR2 (germline): SEHNR, FQNEAQ (reference sequence). This CDR3 has 15 amino acids. In DNA form, the CDR3 reads TGTGCCAGCAGCCCCACAACAGGGAAGAACACTGAAGCTTTCTTT. Translation gives CASSPTTGKNTEAFF. The variable domain in full, with the rest retrieved from reference TRBV7-9 and TRBJ1-1, is DTGVSQNPRHKITKRGQNVTFRCDPISEHNRLYWYRQTLGQGPEFLTYFQNEAQLEKSRLLSDRFSAERPKGSFSTLEIQRTEQGDSAMYLCASSPTTGKNTEAFFGQGTRLTVV.

Details on this clonotype: The CDR3 ends on some other residue instead of the conserved phenylalanine or tryptophan, so this is likely a read error. No DNA is shown, since the ends of the CDR3 on it are uncertain; the CDR3 is the one TCRdb lists. This chain links TRBV5-1 with TRBJ2-6. CDR1 is SGHRS, CDR2 YFSETQ, per germline. Termini included, the CDR3 measures 9 amino acids. The chain's CDR3 is CASSWRATS.

This clonotype has only one observation. This sequence joins TRBV7-2 and TRBJ2-7, with D perhaps TRBD2 (6 bases). The CDR3 loop spans 14 amino acids. The V end lost 1 base, the J end lost 4 bases, and 11 bases lay between the germline ends. The V gene's germline CDR1 is SGHTA and CDR2 FQGNSA. CDR3: CASSLGRSGYEQYF. The CDR3 DNA sequence: TGTGCCAGCAGCTTAGGCCGGAGCGGGTACGAGCAGTACTTC. The complete variable domain, with remaining parts taken from reference TRBV7-2 and TRBJ2-7, reads GAGVSQSPSNKVTEKGKDVELRCDPISGHTALYWYRQSLGQGLEFLIYFQGNSAPDKSGLPSDRFSAERTGGSVSTLTIQRTQQEDSAVYLCASSLGRSGYEQYFGPGTRLTVT.

Of note for this clonotype: A much larger clone lies one base from this, so it may be a read error. V is TRBV4-1 and J is TRBJ2-6; the match to TRBD1 covers 9 bases. CDR1 and CDR2 (germline): MGHRA, YSYEKL. The CDR3 runs to 17 residues. V lost 10 bases, J lost 0 bases, and 10 bases stayed unmatched. This CDR3 is CANSGDRVGSGANVLTF. CDR3 DNA: TGCGCCAACAGTGGGGACAGGGTAGGCTCTGGGGCCAACGTCCTGACTTTC.

The J gene is TRBJ2-5, the V gene TRBV29-1, with D possibly being TRBD2 (5 bases). The CDR3 extends over 12 amino acids. Germline CDR1 and CDR2: SQVTM and ANQGSEA. Trimming removed 3 bases at V and 5 bases at J, with 10 bases between. DNA for the CDR3: TGCAGCGTTGACAGAGCGGTGGAGACCCAGTACTTC. As protein: CSVDRAVETQYF.

In this sample, this clonotype turned up many times. The chain combines TRBV24-1 with TRBJ2-2, with D perhaps TRBD1 or TRBD2 (6 bases each). This CDR3 spans 15 amino acids. CDR1 and CDR2 from the germline V gene are KGHDR and SFDVKD. V was shortened by 7 bases and J by 2 bases, with 13 bases between the two germline ends. CDR3 region: CATSGGHLNTGELFF. CDR3 nucleotides: TGTGCCACCAGCGGGGGACACTTAAACACCGGGGAGCTGTTTTTT.

V is TRBV20-1 and J is TRBJ1-6; no reliable D call. Germline V gives CDR1 DFQATT, CDR2 SNEGSKA (reference sequence). V was cut by 7 bases and J by 0 bases, with 10 bases left in between. The CDR3 runs to 14 residues. Written as DNA, the CDR3 is TGCAGTGTTTTTAGCGGCTCCTATAATTCACCCCTCCACTTT. Amino acid sequence: CSVFSGSYNSPLHF.

This clonotype was seen at least ten times. The rearrangement joins TRBV7-9 to TRBJ2-5; tentative D call: TRBD1 (7 bases). This CDR3 has 17 residues. The germline V and J ends were trimmed by 0 bases and 5 bases, with 19 bases remaining between them. CDR1 is SEHNR and CDR2 is FQNEAQ in the germline V gene (reference sequence). CDR3 nucleotide sequence: TGTGCCAGCAGCTTAGCCGGGACTCAAAAAGGGGGCGAGACCCAGTACTTC. Its translation is CASSLAGTQKGGETQYF.

Turning to this clonotype: The DNA is omitted, as the CDR3 cannot be located on it reliably, and the CDR3 follows TCRdb's listing. This chain uses TRBV7-8 with TRBJ2-7; the listed D gene, TRBD2, was not tested against the DNA. Per the germline V gene, CDR1 is SGHVS and CDR2 is FQNEAQ. The CDR3 has 20 amino acids, counting both end residues. CDR3 region: CASSFYICSARPATSGEQYF.

This clonotype was observed at least ten times. The V call is TRBV15, the J call TRBJ1-2, with 7 positions matching TRBD1. J lost 4 bases, V lost 0 bases, and 5 bases had no gene match. The CDR3 is 15 residues long. Germline V gene data show CDR1 as LNHNV and CDR2 as YYDKDF (reference sequence). In nucleotides, the CDR3 is TGTGCCACCAGCAGAGAAAAAGGGGGCTTCTATGGCTACACCTTC. Translation gives CATSREKGGFYGYTF.

There are many counts of this clonotype. This chain links TRBV11-3 with TRBJ1-2, with a possible D match to TRBD1 (5 bases). Germline lookup yields CDR1 SGHNT and CDR2 YENEEA. The CDR3 extends over 14 amino acids. V lost 5 bases to trimming and J lost 5 bases, with 15 bases between them. In DNA, the CDR3 is TGTGCCAGCAGCCCGGGACGGTCGATTTATGGCTACACCTTC. Translating gives CASSPGRSIYGYTF.

Comments on this clonotype: One end of the junction does not line up with germline, which may come from a read error. The chain has TRBV20-1 and TRBJ2-2; 7 positions match TRBD1. Looked up from germline, CDR1 is DFQATT and CDR2 is SNEGSKA (reference sequence). The CDR3 has 15 residues. Here the CDR3 reads CSAGDGTANTGELFF. CDR3 DNA: TGCAGTGCTGGAGATGGGACAGCGAACACCGGGGAGCTGTTTTTT.

This clonotype was seen a few times. The chain employs TRBV2 and TRBJ1-5, with D maybe TRBD1 (5 bases). The CDR3 is 15 residues long. Germline lookup yields CDR1 SNHLY and CDR2 FYNNEI. The V gene lost 4 bases and the J gene lost 7 bases, with 17 bases spanning the gap. The CDR3 sequence: CASSATGRGVQPQHF. In DNA, the CDR3 is TGTGCCAGCAGTGCAACAGGACGAGGGGTCCAGCCCCAGCATTTT.

This clonotype was detected ten times or more. This chain links TRBV29-1 with TRBJ2-5; D is unclear. Germline V gives CDR1 SQVTM, CDR2 ANQGSEA. The CDR3 spans 12 residues. V lost 4 bases, J lost 5 bases, and 11 bases lay in between. CDR3 nucleotides: TGCAGCGTTGGGTGGAAGCGCGAGACCCAGTACTTC. It encodes CSVGWKRETQYF.

The J gene is TRBJ1-3, the V gene TRBV7-9; perhaps TRBD1 as D (5 bases). CDR3 length: 15 residues. The V end was cut by 5 bases, the J end by 3 bases, with 14 bases between. Germline CDR1 reads SEHNR; CDR2 reads FQNEAQ (reference sequence). The CDR3 here is CASSRPGTLGNTIYF. CDR3 coding DNA: TGTGCCAGCAGCCGCCCAGGGACGCTTGGAAACACCATATATTTT.

This clonotype was recorded at least ten times. The chain couples TRBV5-1 to TRBJ2-7; 10 nucleotides line up with TRBD2. The CDR3 spans 16 residues. Germline CDR1 is SGHRS and CDR2 is YFSETQ. Trimming removed 4 bases from V and 10 bases from J; junction bases left unmatched: 17. For the CDR3, the DNA is TGCGCCAGCAGCCGGACCGGGACTAGCGCGGTTTTCGAACAGTACTTC. It specifies CASSRTGTSAVFEQYF.

At least ten counts were recorded for this clonotype. The CDR3 protein is CASSQRTSGSSYEQYF. Written as DNA, the CDR3 is TGCGCCAGCAGCCAGAGGACTAGCGGGAGCTCCTACGAGCAGTACTTC. The chain joins TRBV4-1 to TRBJ2-7, with 13 positions matching TRBD2. Germline-derived CDR1 and CDR2 are MGHRA and YSYEKL. The CDR3 totals 16 residues. Germline trimming cut 3 bases from V and 0 bases from J; bases unmatched to any gene: 2.

This clonotype was observed at least ten times. V usage is TRBV4-3 and J usage is TRBJ2-7; TRBD2 might be the D (6 bases). With 0 bases removed from V and 6 bases from J, the gap between germline ends came to 15 bases. The CDR3 extends over 15 amino acids. Germline loops: CDR1 LGHNA, CDR2 YSLEER. CDR3 loop: CASSQDPGGAGEQYF. The CDR3 DNA is TGCGCCAGCAGCCAAGACCCTGGAGGGGCTGGCGAGCAGTACTTC.

This clonotype was observed once. V is TRBV12-3 or TRBV12-4 and J is TRBJ2-3; 7 nucleotides match TRBD1. The CDR3 is made up of 16 amino acids. Trimming at V came to 3 bases and at J to 2 bases, leaving 8 bases not matched to a gene. The CDR3 sequence is CASSFGQATPTDTQYF. As DNA, the CDR3 is TGTGCCAGCAGTTTTGGACAGGCGACACCCACAGATACGCAGTATTTT.

This clonotype has a count of ten or more. This chain connects TRBV10-3 to TRBJ2-3; 7 nucleotides align to TRBD2. V shed 10 bases, J shed 3 bases, and the junction held 1 base outside the gene matches. CDR1 is ENHRY and CDR2 is SYGVKD in the germline V gene. CDR3 length: 11 amino acids. CDR3 bases: TGTGCCACCGGGAGGACAGATACGCAGTATTTT. Residues: CATGRTDTQYF.

This clonotype has a single count. V is TRBV7-8 and J is TRBJ1-5; D unresolved. The ends were cut back, 5 bases at V and 3 bases at J, with 14 bases in the middle. Germline V gives CDR1 SGHVS, CDR2 FQNEAQ. The CDR3 extends over 15 amino acids. CDR3 bases: TGTGCCAGCAGCCAAACGGGGTGGAACAATCAGCCCCAGCATTTT. Translation: CASSQTGWNNQPQHF.

This clonotype was recorded a few times. The rearrangement joins TRBV7-2 to TRBJ2-7, with 14 bases matching TRBD2. Near its end, the DNA agrees better with TRBJ2-1, so the J call may be wrong. CDR3 size: 13 residues. Germline loops: CDR1 SGHTA, CDR2 FQGNSA. In DNA form, the CDR3 reads TGTGCCAGCAGGGGACTAGCGGGAGATGAGCAGTTCTTC. It yields the protein CASRGLAGDEQFF.

This clonotype was observed at least ten times. The chain has TRBV4-3 and TRBJ2-5; D may be TRBD1 (5 bases). The CDR3 covers 15 residues. CDR1 is LGHNA, CDR2 YSLEER, per germline. Trimming cost V 0 bases and J 1 base, with 9 bases left between them. CDR3 DNA sequence: TGCGCCAGCAGCCAAGAGATCAGGGCCCAAGAGACCCAGTACTTC. It encodes CASSQEIRAQETQYF.

This clonotype was seen just once. The chain carries TRBV19 and TRBJ2-1; 9 nucleotides agree with TRBD2. The V gene end was trimmed by 5 bases and the J gene end by 4 bases; junction bases not matched to a gene: 9. Germline CDR1 reads LNHDA; CDR2 reads SQIVND (reference sequence). This CDR3 spans 16 amino acids. CDR3 amino acids: CASSPDSGSGYNEQFF. The CDR3 nucleotides are TGTGCCAGTAGTCCCGATAGCGGGAGCGGTTACAATGAGCAGTTCTTC.

The chain uses TRBV7-3 and TRBJ2-1; D could derive from TRBD1 or TRBD2 (5 bases each). Germline CDR1 SGHTA, CDR2 FQGTGA. The V end lost 5 bases, the J end lost 0 bases, and 17 bases lay between the germline ends. This CDR3 is 17 amino acids long. CDR3 DNA sequence: TGTGCCAGCAGCGTTAACCCGGGGCGGAACTCCTACAATGAGCAGTTCTTC. It codes for CASSVNPGRNSYNEQFF.

On this clonotype: Possible read error: a much larger clone is one base away. This chain joins TRBV7-9 and TRBJ1-1; 8 bases are a match to TRBD1. CDR3 size: 13 residues. Germline CDR1 reads SEHNR; CDR2 reads FQNEAQ (reference sequence). CDR3 in DNA: TGTGCCAGCAGCTTAGGGACAGGGCTTGAAGCTTCCTTT. This gives the protein CASSLGTGLEASF.

This clonotype came up once. V gene TRBV10-3 combines with J gene TRBJ2-7; tentatively, D is TRBD2 (7 bases). Germline values: CDR1 ENHRY, CDR2 SYGVKD. V gave up 4 bases and J gave up 2 bases, with 18 bases separating them. The CDR3 is 16 amino acids. The CDR3 region has the DNA TGTGCCATCAGTGGGAAGGGGGGGATGGATACCTACGAGCAGTACTTC. It encodes CAISGKGGMDTYEQYF.

The V gene is TRBV6-6, the J gene TRBJ2-5, with a weak D call TRBD2 (6 bases). The germline V gene encodes CDR1 MNHNY and CDR2 SVGAGI (reference sequence). The V gene lost 2 bases and the J gene lost 5 bases, with 15 bases spanning the gap. The CDR3 sequence is 15 residues long. CDR3 protein: CASSYPSGGWETQYF. In DNA form, the CDR3 reads TGTGCCAGCAGTTACCCATCCGGGGGTTGGGAGACCCAGTACTTC.

A few counts support this clonotype. This rearrangement joins TRBV9 to TRBJ2-7; 10 bases map to TRBD2. The CDR3 runs 17 residues. Trimming cost V 3 bases and J 2 bases; bases outside gene matches: 11. CDR1 and CDR2 (germline): SGDLS, YYNGEE. As DNA, the CDR3 is TGTGCCAGCAGCGCCCCGGCGGGGCTAGCGGGAGCCTACGAGCAGTACTTC. This sequence encodes CASSAPAGLAGAYEQYF.

This clonotype appeared once. The gene calls are TRBV29-1 and TRBJ2-6; D unresolved. Germline-derived CDR1 and CDR2 are SQVTM and ANQGSEA. This CDR3 spans 16 amino acids. Trimming shortened V by 8 bases and J by 4 bases, and 21 bases separated the two germline ends. The CDR3 sequence is CSQSSVFLSGANVLTF. DNA of the CDR3: TGCAGCCAAAGTTCCGTATTTCTCTCCGGGGCCAACGTCCTGACTTTC.

This clonotype occurred many times. The chain has TRBV3-1 and TRBJ1-2; D remains ambiguous. Germline V gene data show CDR1 as LGHDT and CDR2 as YNNKEL (reference sequence). The CDR3 runs 15 residues. The V end was cut by 0 bases, the J end by 2 bases, with 10 bases between. CDR3 nucleotides: TGTGCCAGCAGCCAAGATAGTGAGGCAAACTATGGCTACACCTTC. Translation gives CASSQDSEANYGYTF.